The 18 T cell receptor beta chains reported below all come from one sample, sequenced in a study of neurological immune-mediated disorders. In TCRdb, the 5' RACE reads were re-called with MiXCR into one record per CDR3 protein. The table lists about 120,000 distinct CDR3 sequences, roughly 3.2% of them singletons, with 1.3% in the top ten. Material: PBMCs. Every receptor here comes from a woman in her twenties or thirties with multiple sclerosis.

This clonotype was observed many times. The chain employs TRBV12-3 or TRBV12-4 and TRBJ2-6; D uncertain. The CDR3 consists of 16 residues. V was trimmed by 3 bases and J by 3 bases, leaving 12 bases between them. DNA of the CDR3: TGTGCCAGCAGTTTCTTTCGGGCCTATGGGGCCAACGTCCTGACTTTC. Its translation: CASSFFRAYGANVLTF.

With respect to this clonotype: Its ends do not fully match the called genes, so a read error is possible. The chain has TRBV5-1 and TRBJ1-3; D may be TRBD1 (5 bases). There are 14 residues in the CDR3. CDR1 and CDR2 from the germline V gene are SGHRS and YFSETQ. This CDR3 reads CASSVGTPGNTIYF. The CDR3 DNA sequence: TGTGCCAGCAGCGTCGGGACTCCTGGAAACACCATATATTTT.

Many counts were recorded for this clonotype. The V call is TRBV5-1, the J call TRBJ1-1; TRBD1 might be the D (5 bases). CDR3 length equals 14 residues. V lost 0 bases and J lost 6, with 12 bases in between. CDR1 is SGHRS and CDR2 is YFSETQ in the germline V gene. The DNA of the CDR3 is TGCGCCAGCAGCTTGGATGGGGCCGTGGCTGAAGCTTTCTTT. Encoded protein: CASSLDGAVAEAFF.

This clonotype was detected many times. V is TRBV20-1 and J is TRBJ2-5, with TRBD2 identical over 7 bases. The CDR3 length is 17 residues. After removal of 7 bases from V and 0 bases from J, the junction contained 17 bases not matched to a gene. Germline assignment: CDR1 DFQATT and CDR2 SNEGSKA (reference sequence). The CDR3 DNA follows: TGCAGTGTCACAGCTCTATTCGGGACTACCGACCAAGAGACCCAGTACTTC. Protein sequence: CSVTALFGTTDQETQYF.

This clonotype was picked up many times. The chain combines TRBV2 with TRBJ2-6; D is possibly TRBD1 (6 bases). Trimming took off 5 bases at V and 0 bases at J, with 23 bases between the two ends. The CDR3 has 20 residues. CDR1 SNHLY and CDR2 FYNNEI come from the germline V gene. Written as DNA, the CDR3 is TGTGCCAGCAGTTTAGCCCCCACAGGGCCAACCCACTCTGGGGCCAACGTCCTGACTTTC. Amino acids: CASSLAPTGPTHSGANVLTF. Full variable domain (missing parts from reference TRBV2 and TRBJ2-6): EPEVTQTPSHQVTQMGQEVILRCVPISNHLYFYWYRQILGQKVEFLVSFYNNEISEKSEIFDDQFSVERPDGSNFTLKIRSTKLEDSAMYFCASSLAPTGPTHSGANVLTFGAGSRLTVL.

There are many counts of this clonotype. Written as DNA, the CDR3 is TGCGCCAGCAGCTTCGGGGACAGGGACTCCTACGAGCAGTACTTC. Translated: CASSFGDRDSYEQYF. The V call is TRBV5-1, the J call TRBJ2-7, with 9 bases identical to TRBD1. The germline V gene has CDR1 SGHRS and CDR2 YFSETQ. The ends lost 2 bases at V and 0 bases at J; junction bases unmatched: 3. This CDR3 is 15 amino acids long. Full variable domain (outside the CDR3, taken from reference TRBV5-1 and TRBJ2-7): KAGVTQTPRYLIKTRGQQVTLSCSPISGHRSVSWYQQTPGQGLQFLFEYFSETQRNKGNFPGRFSGRQFSNSRSEMNVSTLELGDSALYLCASSFGDRDSYEQYFGPGTRLTVT.

This clonotype was counted ten times or more. The chain uses TRBV15 and TRBJ1-6, with D possibly matching TRBD1 (6 bases). CDR1 and CDR2 (germline): LNHNV, YYDKDF (reference sequence). This CDR3 is built from 15 residues. V gave up 8 bases and J gave up 2 bases, with 13 bases separating them. The CDR3 spells CATRDMNPYNSPLHF. The CDR3 region has the DNA TGTGCCACCCGGGACATGAACCCCTATAATTCACCCCTCCACTTT.

This clonotype occurred many times. V gene TRBV7-2 combines with J gene TRBJ2-7; 8 nucleotides align to TRBD1. The V gene end was trimmed by 2 bases and the J gene end by 5 bases; junction bases not matched to a gene: 5. CDR1 and CDR2 from the germline V gene are SGHTA and FQGNSA. This CDR3 has 14 amino acids. The CDR3 protein is CASSLRTGLNEQYF. As DNA, the CDR3 is TGTGCCAGCAGCTTACGGACAGGGTTGAACGAGCAGTACTTC.

This clonotype has ten or more counts. The chain uses TRBV5-1 and TRBJ2-3; 12 bases fit TRBD2. The CDR3 sequence is 17 residues long. Germline-derived CDR1 and CDR2 are SGHRS and YFSETQ. Germline trimming cut 2 bases from V and 5 bases from J; bases unmatched to any gene: 9. CDR3 amino acids: CASSFQPSGGAEDTQYF. The CDR3 nucleotides are TGCGCCAGCAGCTTCCAACCTAGCGGGGGGGCTGAAGATACGCAGTATTTT.

This clonotype was picked up many times. The chain couples TRBV10-3 to TRBJ1-6; D gene unclear. Germline V gene sequence: CDR1 ENHRY, CDR2 SYGVKD. The CDR3 is 14 residues long. V was clipped by 7 bases and J by 7 bases, with 14 bases between them. CDR3 protein: CAITNDGPNSPLHF. CDR3 DNA sequence: TGTGCCATCACCAACGACGGACCCAATTCACCCCTCCACTTT.

This clonotype came up a few times. The chain is built from TRBV20-1 and TRBJ1-2; TRBD1 matches at 7 bases. CDR3 length: 13 amino acids. The germline V gene has CDR1 DFQATT and CDR2 SNEGSKA (reference sequence). The J segment lost 4 bases and the V segment lost 3 bases, leaving 5 bases of the junction unmatched. The CDR3 nucleotides read TGCAGTGCTAGGCCGGGACAGCTCTATGGCTACACCTTC. Translating gives CSARPGQLYGYTF.

This clonotype was observed at least ten times. The CDR3 loop is CSAIKGEDTQYF. In DNA form, the CDR3 reads TGCAGTGCTATCAAGGGGGAGGATACGCAGTATTTT. The chain employs TRBV20-1 and TRBJ2-3, with a possible D match to TRBD1 (6 bases). The CDR3 totals 12 residues. With 4 bases removed from V and 6 bases from J, the gap between germline ends came to 11 bases. Germline V gene data show CDR1 as DFQATT and CDR2 as SNEGSKA (reference sequence).

The chain carries TRBV9 and TRBJ1-3; 9 nucleotides match TRBD1. The CDR3 extends over 15 amino acids. J was trimmed by 12 bases and V by 3 bases; bases with no gene match: 13. CDR1 is SGDLS and CDR2 is YYNGEE in the germline V gene. CDR3 in DNA: TGTGCCAGCAGCGGAATTGACAGGGGGAGAAAAAACATATATTTT. Amino acid sequence: CASSGIDRGRKNIYF. The entire variable domain, with the rest obtained from reference TRBV9 and TRBJ1-3, is as follows: DSGVTQTPKHLITATGQRVTLRCSPRSGDLSVYWYQQSLDQGLQFLIQYYNGEERAKGNILERFSAQQFPDLHSELNLSSLELGDSALYFCASSGIDRGRKNIYFGEGSWLTVV.

There are many counts of this clonotype. The chain combines TRBV5-1 with TRBJ2-1, with D perhaps matching TRBD1 or TRBD2 (6 bases each). The CDR3 sequence is 16 residues long. In germline, CDR1 is SGHRS, CDR2 YFSETQ. Trimming took off 3 bases at V and 2 bases at J, with 15 bases between the two ends. The CDR3 sequence: CASSSSGASTYNEQFF. CDR3 nucleotides: TGCGCCAGCAGCTCCTCGGGGGCGAGCACCTACAATGAGCAGTTCTTC.

This clonotype was picked up many times. The gene calls are TRBV5-1 and TRBJ2-7; 8 nucleotides agree with TRBD2. CDR3 length equals 14 residues. Germline values: CDR1 SGHRS, CDR2 YFSETQ. V lost 4 bases to trimming and J lost 3 bases; unmatched junction nucleotides: 6. The CDR3 protein is CASSASGTSYEQYF. CDR3 coding DNA: TGCGCCAGCAGCGCATCCGGGACTAGCTACGAGCAGTACTTC.

This clonotype has ten or more counts. This chain uses TRBV12-3 or TRBV12-4 with TRBJ1-4; D not resolved. With 1 base removed from V and 8 bases from J, the gap between germline ends came to 8 bases. The CDR3 is made up of 13 amino acids. The CDR3 sequence is CASSLDRDEKLFF. CDR3 nucleotides: TGTGCCAGCAGTTTAGATAGAGACGAAAAACTGTTTTTT.

This clonotype was seen many times. The chain links TRBV25-1 to TRBJ2-3; 10 nucleotides agree with TRBD1. Trimming cost V 5 bases and J 4 bases; bases outside gene matches: 3. Per germline, CDR1 MGHDK and CDR2 SYGVNS. The CDR3 consists of 14 residues. The CDR3 protein is CASSPTGGSDTQYF. The DNA for the CDR3 is TGTGCCAGCAGTCCGACAGGGGGCTCAGATACGCAGTATTTT.

This clonotype was found many times. The chain uses TRBV6-5 and TRBJ2-7, with 8 nucleotides matching TRBD1. This CDR3 is built from 16 residues. V shed 0 bases, J shed 2 bases, and the junction held 6 bases outside the gene matches. The V gene's germline CDR1 is MNHEY and CDR2 SVGAGI. Here the CDR3 reads CASSYSKTGVTYEQYF. Written as DNA, the CDR3 is TGTGCCAGCAGTTACTCGAAGACAGGGGTTACCTACGAGCAGTACTTC.